The 18 T cell receptor beta chains reported below all come from one sample, sequenced in a study of shared clonotypes between healthy human individuals. Produced via immunoSEQ multiplex PCR; TCRdb's table is partial and in-frame only. The table has about 2 million clones, 85% to 95% seen once. What was sequenced was naive CD4+ T cells sorted from blood. Sample subset: CD45RA+ positively selected. These TCRs come from a man between 18 and 35 years old in good health.

V usage is TRBV10-1 and J usage is TRBJ1-5; no definite D call. V lost 5 bases and J 10 bases, leaving 12 bases between the germline ends. The CDR3 has 12 amino acids. Germline V gene data show CDR1 as WNHNN and CDR2 as SYGVQD (reference sequence). DNA for the CDR3: TGCGCCAGCAGTAACCCAGGAGGACCCCAGCATTTT. This codes for CASSNPGGPQHF.

This sequence joins TRBV7-2 and TRBJ2-2; D remains unclear. The V end lost 5 bases, the J end lost 1 base, and 11 bases lay between the germline ends. Germline V gene lookup returns CDR1 SGHTA and CDR2 FQGNSA. The CDR3 is made up of 15 amino acids. CDR3 DNA: TGTGCCAGCAGCACCCCCACAGAGAACACCGGGGAGCTGTTTTTT. It encodes CASSTPTENTGELFF.

The gene calls are TRBV5-1 and TRBJ2-7; 9 bases are a match to TRBD1. The V and J ends lost 4 bases and 5 bases, in that order; junction bases with no gene match: 13. This CDR3 has 16 residues. Germline V CDR1 and CDR2: SGHRS, YFSETQ. The CDR3 sequence: CASSAAGQGKVDEQYF. The CDR3 region has the DNA TGCGCCAGCAGCGCGGCGGGACAGGGAAAAGTCGACGAGCAGTACTTC.

V is TRBV28 and J is TRBJ2-7, with TRBD2 identical over 13 bases. Trimming removed 2 bases from V and 3 bases from J; junction bases left unmatched: 7. The CDR3 loop spans 17 amino acids. Germline CDR1 reads MDHEN; CDR2 reads SYDVKM. The CDR3 region has the DNA TGTGCCAGCAGTTTACCCCTCGGGACTAGCGGGGACTACGAGCAGTACTTC. Its protein is CASSLPLGTSGDYEQYF.

The genes are TRBV28 and TRBJ2-4; 8 nucleotides match TRBD1. The germline gives CDR1 MDHEN, CDR2 SYDVKM. The V segment lost 10 bases and the J segment 8 bases; nucleotides outside the gene matches: 7. The CDR3 has 12 residues. The CDR3, as DNA: TGTGCCATCCGGGACAGGACATACATTCAGTACTTC. Translated, it gives CAIRDRTYIQYF.

The V and J genes are TRBV6-6 and TRBJ1-6, with D possibly being TRBD1 (6 bases). This CDR3 contains 15 residues. V was cut by 7 bases and J by 4 bases, with 14 bases left in between. Germline V lookup: CDR1 MNHNY, CDR2 SVGAGI (reference sequence). The CDR3 here is CASTTGGRYNSPLHF. In DNA form, the CDR3 reads TGTGCCAGCACCACCGGGGGGCGGTATAATTCACCCCTCCACTTT.

To note about this clone: In the same sample, other DNA sequences code for this CDR3. The chain couples TRBV19 to TRBJ1-1; D gene ambiguous. V lost 0 bases, J lost 5 bases, and 10 bases lay in between. The CDR3 runs 14 residues. CDR1 and CDR2 (germline): LNHDA, SQIVND (reference sequence). The CDR3, as DNA: TGTGCCAGTAGTATAGATCGGGGAATAACTGAAGCTTTCTTT. It encodes CASSIDRGITEAFF.

V is TRBV9 and J is TRBJ2-5; 7 bases match TRBD2. The V and J ends lost 0 bases and 2 bases, in that order; junction bases with no gene match: 7. The CDR3 has 16 amino acids. Germline V gives CDR1 SGDLS, CDR2 YYNGEE. CDR3 amino acids: CASSVGGAGIQETQYF. In DNA form, the CDR3 reads TGTGCCAGCAGCGTAGGGGGAGCGGGGATTCAAGAGACCCAGTACTTC.

This chain links TRBV5-1 with TRBJ2-2; tentatively, D is TRBD2 (6 bases). The CDR3 runs to 14 residues. Germline V lookup: CDR1 SGHRS, CDR2 YFSETQ. Trimming left V 0 bases short and J 7 bases short, with 10 bases between. The CDR3 sequence is CASSLETRGGELFF. The CDR3 bases are TGCGCCAGCAGCTTGGAGACTAGGGGCGGGGAGCTGTTTTTT.

On this clone: In the same sample, other DNA sequences code for this CDR3. The V and J genes are TRBV9 and TRBJ2-1; the D gene is possibly TRBD2 (5 bases). This CDR3 region has 15 residues. The germline V and J ends were trimmed by 3 bases and 0 bases, with 10 bases remaining between them. The germline V gene encodes CDR1 SGDLS and CDR2 YYNGEE. DNA for the CDR3: TGTGCCAGCAGCGCGGACTCCAGCTCCTACAATGAGCAGTTCTTC. This translates into CASSADSSSYNEQFF.

V is TRBV10-2 and J is TRBJ1-1, with D possibly matching TRBD1 (6 bases). CDR1 and CDR2 from the germline V gene are WSHSY and SAAADI. V shed 4 bases and J shed 5 bases, with 14 bases lying between them. The CDR3 spans 14 residues. The CDR3, as DNA: TGCGCCAGCAGTGTAATCAACAGGGAGACTGAAGCTTTCTTT. It codes for CASSVINRETEAFF.

A single count supports this clone. V is TRBV11-3 and J is TRBJ2-3, with TRBD2 identical over 8 bases. The CDR3 length is 16 residues. J was trimmed by 1 base and V by 5 bases; bases with no gene match: 8. The germline V gene has CDR1 SGHNT and CDR2 YENEEA. In DNA form, the CDR3 reads TGTGCCAGCAGCCCAGTCCGAGCGGGGGGCACAGATACGCAGTATTTT. Translation gives CASSPVRAGGTDTQYF.

The CDR3 region is CASSQDRWGIHYGYTF. CDR3 sequence (DNA): TGCGCCAGCAGCCAAGATCGTTGGGGGATTCACTATGGCTACACCTTC. The genes are TRBV4-3 and TRBJ1-2; weak D call: TRBD1 (5 bases). Trimming pared 0 bases from V and 3 bases from J, leaving 14 bases between. This CDR3 region has 16 residues. CDR1 and CDR2 from the germline V gene are LGHNA and YSLEER.

The chain links TRBV7-9 to TRBJ2-7; TRBD2 matches 11 bases. The CDR3 runs to 15 residues. V gave up 7 bases and J gave up 4 bases; unmatched junction bases: 9. Germline loops: CDR1 SEHNR, CDR2 FQNEAQ (reference sequence). For the CDR3, the DNA is TGTGCCAGCACCCAAATGACTAGCGGGAATTACGAGCAGTACTTC. The encoded protein is CASTQMTSGNYEQYF. Variable domain in full (rest from reference TRBV7-9 and TRBJ2-7): DTGVSQNPRHKITKRGQNVTFRCDPISEHNRLYWYRQTLGQGPEFLTYFQNEAQLEKSRLLSDRFSAERPKGSFSTLEIQRTEQGDSAMYLCASTQMTSGNYEQYFGPGTRLTVT.

The chain joins TRBV2 to TRBJ1-1; 8 positions match TRBD1. The junction had 10 bases not matched to a gene; V was cut back by 6 bases and J by 4 bases. Germline V gene lookup returns CDR1 SNHLY and CDR2 FYNNEI. CDR3 length: 15 residues. CDR3 bases: TGTGCCAGCAGACGACAGGGGACCATGGGCACTGAAGCTTTCTTT. Translation gives CASRRQGTMGTEAFF.

This chain connects TRBV27 to TRBJ2-1, with D perhaps TRBD1 or TRBD2 (5 bases each). The CDR3 is 14 residues long. Germline V gene sequence: CDR1 MNHEY, CDR2 SMNVEV (reference sequence). V lost 8 bases, J lost 10 bases, and 21 bases lay in between. The CDR3 DNA follows: TGTGCCAGCGCTCCCGGGACCGTTACAGGAGAGCAGTTCTTC. Amino acids: CASAPGTVTGEQFF.

The chain recombines TRBV28 with TRBJ2-2; no clear D. CDR3 length: 12 amino acids. Trimming shortened V by 3 bases and J by 6 bases, and 5 bases separated the two germline ends. The germline V gene encodes CDR1 MDHEN and CDR2 SYDVKM. In DNA, the CDR3 is TGTGCCAGCAGTTTTTCGGCCGGGGAGCTGTTTTTT. Translated, it gives CASSFSAGELFF.

In regard to this clone: Other DNA sequences within the sample encode an identical CDR3. CDR3 in DNA: TGCGCCAGCAGCTTGGGGGGGCTTAATTCACCCCTCCACTTT. This gives the protein CASSLGGLNSPLHF. The V call is TRBV5-1, the J call TRBJ1-6, with D possibly TRBD1 on 6 matching bases. The CDR3 is made up of 14 amino acids. Trimming left V 0 bases short and J 6 bases short, with 7 bases between. Germline CDR1 and CDR2: SGHRS and YFSETQ.